Included here is one TCR beta chain sequence, with context. This entry belongs to a study of identical twins. Germline lookup yields CDR1 LNHDA and CDR2 SQIVND (reference sequence). Trimming took 9 bases from V and 0 from J, leaving 18 bases between them. CDR3 length: 17 amino acids. One entry per CDR3 protein, called by TCRdb with MiXCR from the 5' RACE reads. Of fewer than 550,000 distinct CDR3 sequences listed, roughly 15% are singletons. A further study also used this sample, focusing on yellow fever vaccine responses in identical twins.

The source material was CD4+ T cells sorted from blood. V usage is TRBV19 and J usage is TRBJ2-6; D is ambiguous. The TCR originated in a woman aged 18-29 years in good health. The CDR3 sequence: CASQSVIPSSGANVLTF. The CDR3 DNA reads as TGTGCCAGCCAATCGGTTATCCCTAGCTCTGGGGCCAACGTCCTGACTTTC.